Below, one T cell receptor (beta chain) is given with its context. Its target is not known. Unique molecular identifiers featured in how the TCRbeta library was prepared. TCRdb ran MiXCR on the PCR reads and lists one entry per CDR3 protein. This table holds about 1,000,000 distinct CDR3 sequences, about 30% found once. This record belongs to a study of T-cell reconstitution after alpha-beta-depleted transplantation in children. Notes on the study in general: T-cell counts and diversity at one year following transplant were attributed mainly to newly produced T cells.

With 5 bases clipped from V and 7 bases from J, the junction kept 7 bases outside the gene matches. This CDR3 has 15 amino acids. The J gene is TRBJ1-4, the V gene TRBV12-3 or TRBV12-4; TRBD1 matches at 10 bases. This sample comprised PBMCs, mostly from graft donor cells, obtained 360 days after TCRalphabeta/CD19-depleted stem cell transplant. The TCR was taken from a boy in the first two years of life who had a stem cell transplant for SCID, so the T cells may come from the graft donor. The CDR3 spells CASSGLGQGLEKLFF. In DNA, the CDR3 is TGTGCCAGCAGTGGCCTGGGACAGGGGCTTGAAAAACTGTTTTTT.